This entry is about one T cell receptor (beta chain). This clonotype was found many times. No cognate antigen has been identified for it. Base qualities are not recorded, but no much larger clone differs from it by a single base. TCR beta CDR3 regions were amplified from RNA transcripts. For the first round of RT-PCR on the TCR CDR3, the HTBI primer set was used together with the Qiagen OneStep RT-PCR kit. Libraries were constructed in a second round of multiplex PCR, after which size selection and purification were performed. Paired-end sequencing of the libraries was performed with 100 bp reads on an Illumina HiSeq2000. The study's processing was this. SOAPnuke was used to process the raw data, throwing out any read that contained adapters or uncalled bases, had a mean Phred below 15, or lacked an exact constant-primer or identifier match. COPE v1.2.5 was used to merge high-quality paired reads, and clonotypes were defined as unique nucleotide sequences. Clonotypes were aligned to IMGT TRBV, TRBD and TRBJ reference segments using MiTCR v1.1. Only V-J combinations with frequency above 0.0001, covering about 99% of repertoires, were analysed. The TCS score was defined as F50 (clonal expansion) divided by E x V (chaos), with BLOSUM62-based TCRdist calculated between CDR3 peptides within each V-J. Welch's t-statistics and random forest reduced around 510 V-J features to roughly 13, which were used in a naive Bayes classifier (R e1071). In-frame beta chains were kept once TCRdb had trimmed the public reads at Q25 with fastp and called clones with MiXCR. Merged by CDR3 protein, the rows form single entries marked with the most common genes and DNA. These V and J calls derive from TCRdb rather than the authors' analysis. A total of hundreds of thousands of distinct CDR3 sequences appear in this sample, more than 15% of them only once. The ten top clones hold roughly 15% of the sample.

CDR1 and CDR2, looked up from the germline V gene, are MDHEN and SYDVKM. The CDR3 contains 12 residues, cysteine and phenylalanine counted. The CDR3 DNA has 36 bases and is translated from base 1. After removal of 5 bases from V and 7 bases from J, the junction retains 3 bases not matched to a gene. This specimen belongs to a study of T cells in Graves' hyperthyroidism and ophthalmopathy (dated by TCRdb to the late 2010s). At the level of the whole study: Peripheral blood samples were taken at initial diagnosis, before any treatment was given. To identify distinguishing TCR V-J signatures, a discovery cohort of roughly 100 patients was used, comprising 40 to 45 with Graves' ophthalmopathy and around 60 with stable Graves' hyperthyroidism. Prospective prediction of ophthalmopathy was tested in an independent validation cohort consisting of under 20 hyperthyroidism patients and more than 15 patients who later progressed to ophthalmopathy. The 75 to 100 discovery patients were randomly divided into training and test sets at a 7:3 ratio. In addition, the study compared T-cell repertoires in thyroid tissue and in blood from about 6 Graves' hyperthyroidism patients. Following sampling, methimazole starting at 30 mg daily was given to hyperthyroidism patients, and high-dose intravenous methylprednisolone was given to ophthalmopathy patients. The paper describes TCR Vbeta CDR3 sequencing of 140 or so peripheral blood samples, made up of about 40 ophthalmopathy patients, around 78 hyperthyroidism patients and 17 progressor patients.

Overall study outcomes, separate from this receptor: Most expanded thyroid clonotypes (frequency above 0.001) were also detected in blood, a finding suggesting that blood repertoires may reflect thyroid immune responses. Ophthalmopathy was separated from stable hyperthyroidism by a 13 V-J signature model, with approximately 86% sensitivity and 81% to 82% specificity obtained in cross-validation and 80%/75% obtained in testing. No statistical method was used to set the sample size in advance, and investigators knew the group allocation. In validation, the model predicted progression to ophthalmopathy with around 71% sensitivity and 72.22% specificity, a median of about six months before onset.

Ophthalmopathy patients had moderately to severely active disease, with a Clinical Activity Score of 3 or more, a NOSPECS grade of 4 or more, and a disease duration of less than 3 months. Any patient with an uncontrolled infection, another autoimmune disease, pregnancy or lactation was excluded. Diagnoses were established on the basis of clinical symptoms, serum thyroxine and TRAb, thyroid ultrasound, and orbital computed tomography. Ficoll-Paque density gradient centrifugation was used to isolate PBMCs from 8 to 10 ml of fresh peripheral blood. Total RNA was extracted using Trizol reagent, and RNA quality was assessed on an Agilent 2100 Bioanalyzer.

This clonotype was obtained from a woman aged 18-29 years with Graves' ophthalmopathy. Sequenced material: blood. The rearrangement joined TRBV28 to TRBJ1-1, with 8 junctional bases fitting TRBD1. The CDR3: CASSLGQGEAFF. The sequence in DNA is TGTGCCAGCAGTCTCGGACAGGGTGAAGCTTTCTTT.